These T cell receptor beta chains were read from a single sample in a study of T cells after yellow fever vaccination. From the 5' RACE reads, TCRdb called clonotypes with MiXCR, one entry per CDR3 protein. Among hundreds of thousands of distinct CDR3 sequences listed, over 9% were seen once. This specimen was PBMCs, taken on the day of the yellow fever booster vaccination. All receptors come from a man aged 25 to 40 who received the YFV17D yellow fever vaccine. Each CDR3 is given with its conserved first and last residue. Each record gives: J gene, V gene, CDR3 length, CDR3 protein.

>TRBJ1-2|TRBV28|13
CASRTGGNYGYTF
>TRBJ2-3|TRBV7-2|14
CASTIGQGSDTQYF
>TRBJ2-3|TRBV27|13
CASSKRGEGTQYF
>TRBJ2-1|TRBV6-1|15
CASSERKPSPGEQFF
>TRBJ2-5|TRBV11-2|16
CASSFTAGGREETQYF
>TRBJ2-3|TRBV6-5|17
CASSYSGTSGAEDTQYF
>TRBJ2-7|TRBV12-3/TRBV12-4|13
CASSRAGAYEQYF
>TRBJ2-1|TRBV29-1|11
CSKTGGEEQFF
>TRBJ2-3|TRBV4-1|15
CASSQGAGGLDTQYF
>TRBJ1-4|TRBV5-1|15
CASSENTGRNEKLFF
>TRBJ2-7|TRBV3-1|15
CASSQDAAVRAEQYF
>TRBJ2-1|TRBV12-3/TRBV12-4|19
CASSLSPGKNALSYNEQFF
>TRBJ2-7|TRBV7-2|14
CASSGLAGLYEQYF
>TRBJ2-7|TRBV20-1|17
CSARDGQWRLPSYEQYF
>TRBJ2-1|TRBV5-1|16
CASSLVSGTLYNEQFF